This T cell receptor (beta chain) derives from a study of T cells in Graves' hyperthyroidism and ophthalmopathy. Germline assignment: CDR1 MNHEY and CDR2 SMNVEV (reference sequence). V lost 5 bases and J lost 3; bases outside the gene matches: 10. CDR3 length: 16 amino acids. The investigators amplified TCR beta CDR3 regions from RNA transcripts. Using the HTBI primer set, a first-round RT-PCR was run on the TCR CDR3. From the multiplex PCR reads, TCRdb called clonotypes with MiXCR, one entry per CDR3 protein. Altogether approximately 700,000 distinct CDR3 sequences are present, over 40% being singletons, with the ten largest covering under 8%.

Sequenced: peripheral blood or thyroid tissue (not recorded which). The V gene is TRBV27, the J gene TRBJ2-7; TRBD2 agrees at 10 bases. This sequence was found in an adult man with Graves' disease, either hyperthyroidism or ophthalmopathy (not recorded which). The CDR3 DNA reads TGTGCCAGCAGTGGGCTCGGGACTAGCGAAATCTACGAGCAGTACTTC. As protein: CASSGLGTSEIYEQYF.